Shown below are 10 T cell receptor beta chains from a single sample sequenced in a study of T cells in Graves' hyperthyroidism and ophthalmopathy. Amplification of TCR beta CDR3 regions was performed using RNA transcripts as template. With the HTBI primer set, the TCR CDR3 went through a first round of RT-PCR. TCRdb fed the multiplex PCR reads into MiXCR, producing one record per CDR3 protein. Of about 290,000 distinct CDR3 sequences in the sample, about an eighth were seen once. Sequences were obtained from blood. Every receptor here comes from a woman in her twenties or thirties with Graves' hyperthyroidism that later progressed to Graves' ophthalmopathy.

At least ten counts were recorded for this clonotype. This chain uses TRBV12-3 or TRBV12-4 with TRBJ2-6, with 9 bases that match TRBD1. The junction had 10 bases not matched to a gene; V was cut back by 6 bases and J by 4 bases. The CDR3 contains 17 residues. In DNA, the CDR3 is TGTGCCAGCAGCCCGAGGACAGGGGCGGTCGGGGCCAACGTCCTGACTTTC. Translation: CASSPRTGAVGANVLTF.

Comments on this clonotype: With a much larger clone just one base away, this may be a read error. This rearrangement joins TRBV7-2 to TRBJ1-1; D is perhaps TRBD1 (5 bases). This CDR3 contains 12 residues. Per the germline V gene, CDR1 is SGHTA and CDR2 is FQGNSA. CDR3 region: CVSSRVITEAFF. CDR3 nucleotides: TGTGTCAGCAGCAGGGTCATCACTGAAGCTTTCTTT.

The CDR3 nucleotides read TGTGCCAGTAGTATACGGGGTAGCGGGAGCTCCTACAATGAGCAGTTCTTC. This gives the protein CASSIRGSGSSYNEQFF. V is TRBV19 and J is TRBJ2-1, with 9 bases fitting TRBD2. With 2 bases clipped from V and 0 bases from J, the junction kept 5 bases outside the gene matches. The CDR3 extends over 17 amino acids. Looked up from germline, CDR1 is LNHDA and CDR2 is SQIVND (reference sequence).

CDR3 sequence: CASSPGRDGELFF. In DNA, the CDR3 is TGTGCCAGCAGCCCGGGTAGGGACGGGGAGCTGTTTTTT. The J gene is TRBJ2-2, the V gene TRBV7-2; D is undetermined. In germline, CDR1 is SGHTA, CDR2 FQGNSA. V dropped 5 bases and J dropped 7 bases, with 11 bases sitting between them. The CDR3 runs to 13 residues.

This clonotype was counted many times. V and J are TRBV11-2 and TRBJ1-1; D gene uncertain. V was cut by 4 bases and J by 0 bases, with 3 bases left in between. Germline V gene data show CDR1 as SGHAT and CDR2 as FQNNGV. This CDR3 has 12 amino acids. As DNA, the CDR3 is TGTGCCAGCAGCTCAATGAACACTGAAGCTTTCTTT. Amino acids: CASSSMNTEAFF.

This chain links TRBV4-1 with TRBJ2-7; tentatively, D is TRBD1 or TRBD2 (5 bases each). CDR1 is MGHRA and CDR2 is YSYEKL in the germline V gene. V lost 0 bases to trimming and J lost 0 bases, with 15 bases between them. The CDR3 has 17 residues. This chain's CDR3 is CASSQETRGFSSYEQYF. The DNA of the CDR3 is TGCGCCAGCAGCCAAGAGACTCGGGGCTTTAGCTCCTACGAGCAGTACTTC.

This clonotype was seen more than once but under ten times. This chain links TRBV6-2 or TRBV6-3 with TRBJ1-1, with D perhaps matching TRBD1 (5 bases). The germline V gene encodes CDR1 MNHEY and CDR2 SVGEGT. Trimming stripped 8 bases from V and 8 bases from J, with 15 bases between. The CDR3 totals 12 residues. CDR3 sequence reads: CASGAGKGEAFF. In DNA, the CDR3 is TGTGCCAGCGGTGCAGGGAAGGGAGAAGCTTTCTTT.

There are many counts of this clonotype. The V call is TRBV11-2, the J call TRBJ2-4; the D is unclear. CDR1 is SGHAT, CDR2 FQNNGV, per germline. Trimming cost V 4 bases and J 0 bases, with 13 bases left between them. The CDR3 length is 16 residues. CDR3: CASSSPTILAKNIQYF. CDR3 bases: TGTGCCAGCAGCTCCCCAACGATCTTAGCCAAAAACATTCAGTACTTC. The entire variable domain, with the rest obtained from reference TRBV11-2 and TRBJ2-4, is as follows: EAGVAQSPRYKIIEKRQSVAFWCNPISGHATLYWYQQILGQGPKLLIQFQNNGVVDDSQLPKDRFSAERLKGVDSTLKIQPAKLEDSAVYLCASSSPTILAKNIQYFGAGTRLSVL.

Ten or more counts support this clonotype. The chain links TRBV28 to TRBJ2-3; 8 positions agree with TRBD2. The CDR3 is made up of 16 amino acids. Per germline, CDR1 MDHEN and CDR2 SYDVKM. Germline trimming cut 3 bases from V and 1 base from J; bases unmatched to any gene: 6. The CDR3 is CASSLWREDGTDTQYF. The CDR3 DNA follows: TGTGCCAGCAGTTTGTGGCGGGAGGATGGCACAGATACGCAGTATTTT.

This clonotype was recorded at least ten times. V is TRBV20-1 and J is TRBJ1-1; 7 nucleotides agree with TRBD1. The germline V gene has CDR1 DFQATT and CDR2 SNEGSKA (reference sequence). V shed 6 bases, J shed 3 bases, and the junction held 7 bases outside the gene matches. The CDR3 sequence is 13 residues long. The CDR3: CSARGARDTEAFF. The CDR3 coding sequence is TGCAGTGCCAGGGGGGCCCGGGACACTGAAGCTTTCTTT.